Detailed here is one TCR beta chain. An end of the junction differs from the germline gene, which may be a read error. These data belong to a study of CD8 T cells in ankylosing spondylitis. The CDR3 runs 13 residues. TCRdb called the 5' RACE reads again in MiXCR, with one record for every CDR3 protein. The table has 150,000 to 200,000 distinct CDR3 sequences, about 17% seen once. Sequenced input: blood, either unsorted or a sorted T cell fraction (not recorded which). The receptor comes from a male donor with ankylosing spondylitis or in good health (not recorded which). V is TRBV12-3 or TRBV12-4 and J is TRBJ1-2; TRBD1 matches at 7 bases. CDR3 region: CASSFLQGGGYTF. CDR3 sequence (DNA): TGTGCTAGCAGTTTCTTGCAGGGGGGAGGCTACACCTTC.